What follows are 24 T cell receptor beta chains derived from one specimen sequenced in a study of shared clonotypes between healthy human individuals. Measured with immunoSEQ multiplex PCR; TCRdb has only the in-frame clones, and not every one. Among more than 500,000 clones listed, roughly 95% were seen once. CD8 cells regarded as naive lacked CD45RO, were positively chosen for CCR7, and omitted terminally differentiated effector memory CD45RA+ cells. Material for sequencing was naive CD8+ T cells sorted from blood. The receptors here all came from a woman in her thirties in good health.

The rearrangement links TRBV4-1 to TRBJ1-4; no clear D gene. The CDR3 runs to 19 residues. The V gene's germline CDR1 is MGHRA and CDR2 YSYEKL. Trimming stripped 0 bases from V and 4 bases from J, with 21 bases between. The CDR3 nucleotides are TGCGCCAGCAGCCAAGACAATAGGGTGGACGACCCGATTAATGAAAAACTGTTTTTT. Translation gives CASSQDNRVDDPINEKLFF.

The chain joins TRBV5-1 to TRBJ2-1; 12 bases are a match to TRBD2. The CDR3 contains 17 residues. Germline loops: CDR1 SGHRS, CDR2 YFSETQ. After removal of 1 base from V and 3 bases from J, the junction contained 5 bases not matched to a gene. CDR3 sequence reads: CASSLRPSGRVYNEQFF. The CDR3 DNA is TGCGCCAGCAGCTTGCGGCCTAGCGGGAGGGTCTACAATGAGCAGTTCTTC.

This clone was observed once. V is TRBV7-9 and J is TRBJ2-3; no definite D call. CDR1 is SEHNR and CDR2 is FQNEAQ in the germline V gene (reference sequence). V lost 2 bases, J lost 3 bases, and 3 bases lay in between. The CDR3 spans 12 residues. CDR3 nucleotides: TGTGCCAGCAGCTTAATAACAGATACGCAGTATTTT. Its translation is CASSLITDTQYF.

The rearrangement links TRBV28 to TRBJ1-4; TRBD1 matches 10 bases. After removal of 6 bases from V and 6 bases from J, the junction contained 10 bases not matched to a gene. Germline-derived CDR1 and CDR2 are MDHEN and SYDVKM. The CDR3 has 16 residues. In DNA, the CDR3 is TGTGCCAGCAGGACTATAATAGGGACAGGGGATGAAAAACTGTTTTTT. Amino acid sequence: CASRTIIGTGDEKLFF.

For this clone: At one of its ends the junction is not consistent with the germline gene, which may arise from a read error. The chain couples TRBV6-1 to TRBJ2-7, with 9 bases matching TRBD1. CDR3 length: 11 residues. CDR1 and CDR2 from the germline V gene are MNHNS and SASEGT. In nucleotides, the CDR3 is TGTGCCAGCAGTGAAGAGGGGACAGGGCAGTTC. This sequence encodes CASSEEGTGQF.

A note on this clone: The same CDR3 can be traced to other DNA sequences in this sample. This rearrangement joins TRBV9 to TRBJ1-2; D possibly corresponds to TRBD1 (5 bases). The germline CDR1 and CDR2 sequences are SGDLS and YYNGEE. The CDR3 has 13 residues. The germline V and J ends were trimmed by 2 bases and 3 bases, with 8 bases remaining between them. CDR3: CASSVGDYYGYTF. The CDR3 DNA sequence: TGTGCCAGCAGCGTCGGGGACTACTATGGCTACACCTTC. The whole variable domain, filled in from reference TRBV9 and TRBJ1-2, reads DSGVTQTPKHLITATGQRVTLRCSPRSGDLSVYWYQQSLDQGLQFLIQYYNGEERAKGNILERFSAQQFPDLHSELNLSSLELGDSALYFCASSVGDYYGYTFGSGTRLTVV.

The gene calls are TRBV27 and TRBJ2-1; 10 nucleotides match TRBD2. Germline V CDR1 and CDR2: MNHEY, SMNVEV (reference sequence). After removal of 5 bases from V and 7 bases from J, the junction contained 5 bases not matched to a gene. There are 14 residues in the CDR3. As DNA, the CDR3 is TGTGCCAGCAGTCCTATAGCGGGAGGTAATGAGCAGTTCTTC. Its translation: CASSPIAGGNEQFF.

CDR3 residues: CASRPIGAGGPPEQYF. CDR3 nucleotides: TGTGCCAGCAGGCCTATTGGTGCGGGAGGGCCCCCCGAGCAGTACTTC. The chain carries TRBV27 and TRBJ2-7; 9 bases are a match to TRBD2. CDR3 length: 16 residues. The germline gives CDR1 MNHEY, CDR2 SMNVEV (reference sequence). V shed 6 bases, J shed 6 bases, and the junction held 15 bases outside the gene matches.

The J gene is TRBJ2-2, the V gene TRBV12-1; the table's D call TRBD2 went unverified against the DNA. TRBV12-1 is a documented pseudogene. The CDR3 length is 16 residues. The CDR3 is CASSFEASRDTGELFF. CDR3 bases: TGTGCCAGCAGCTTTGAAGCTTCCCGGGACACCGGGGAGCTGTTTTTT.

CDR3 DNA: TGCAGCGCTTCACCGGGACAGTATCCCCTTCGCTACGAGCAGTACTTC. This translates into CSASPGQYPLRYEQYF. The J gene is TRBJ2-7, the V gene TRBV29-1, with 7 bases that match TRBD1. This CDR3 comprises 16 residues. V dropped 7 bases and J dropped 3; count of bases not matched to a gene: 18. The germline gives CDR1 SQVTM, CDR2 ANQGSEA.

The genes are TRBV6-5 and TRBJ2-1; D is perhaps TRBD1 (6 bases). This CDR3 has 15 residues. Germline values: CDR1 MNHEY, CDR2 SVGAGI. Trimming stripped 5 bases from V and 2 bases from J, with 13 bases between. DNA for the CDR3: TGTGCCAGCAGTCAGGGGACCGCTACCTACAATGAGCAGTTCTTC. Translated, it gives CASSQGTATYNEQFF.

The V and J genes are TRBV13 and TRBJ2-3; D gene unclear. CDR3 length: 14 amino acids. CDR1 PRHDT and CDR2 FYEKMQ come from the germline V gene (reference sequence). As DNA, the CDR3 is TGTGCAACGAGCCCCGGGTTGGTGACAGATACGCAGTATTTT. This gives the protein CATSPGLVTDTQYF. The full variable domain, its missing parts supplied by reference TRBV13 and TRBJ2-3, is AAGVIQSPRHLIKEKRETATLKCYPIPRHDTVYWYQQGPGQDPQFLISFYEKMQSDKGSIPDRFSAQQFSDYHSELNMSSLELGDSALYFCATSPGLVTDTQYFGPGTRLTVL.

J is TRBJ1-5 and V is TRBV28; possible D gene TRBD1, 6 bases. CDR1 and CDR2 (germline): MDHEN, SYDVKM. The CDR3 contains 14 residues. V gave up 5 bases and J gave up 0 bases, with 8 bases separating them. The CDR3 loop reads CASSRGHSNQPQHF. For the CDR3, the DNA is TGTGCCAGCAGTAGGGGACATAGCAATCAGCCCCAGCATTTT.

This chain joins TRBV16 and TRBJ2-7; D gene unclear. CDR1 is KGHSY, CDR2 FQNENV, per germline. The CDR3 runs 17 residues. The V gene lost 3 bases and the J gene lost 0 bases, with 18 bases spanning the gap. CDR3 sequence: CASSQSEGTPSSYEQYF. CDR3 nucleotides: TGTGCCAGCAGCCAGTCAGAAGGAACTCCGAGCTCCTACGAGCAGTACTTC.

This chain uses TRBV6-5 with TRBJ2-1; TRBD2 matches at 12 bases. This CDR3 is built from 16 residues. Trimming at V came to 4 bases and at J to 8 bases, leaving 9 bases not matched to a gene. The germline V gene encodes CDR1 MNHEY and CDR2 SVGAGI. The CDR3 sequence is CASSFTLAGGFHEQFF. The CDR3 bases are TGTGCCAGCAGTTTCACGCTAGCGGGAGGGTTCCATGAGCAGTTCTTC.

This chain links TRBV18 with TRBJ2-2; weak D call: TRBD2 (5 bases). Germline CDR1 reads KGHSH; CDR2 reads LQKENI. V was clipped by 3 bases and J by 7 bases, with 9 bases between them. The CDR3 extends over 13 amino acids. The CDR3 region is CASSPGGGGELFF. The DNA of the CDR3 is TGTGCCAGCTCACCTGGAGGTGGCGGGGAGCTGTTTTTT.

The chain carries TRBV5-6 and TRBJ1-1, with no clear D. This CDR3 region has 14 residues. V was clipped by 0 bases and J by 4 bases, with 10 bases between them. Germline CDR1 and CDR2: SGHDT and YYEEEE. CDR3 DNA sequence: TGTGCCAGCAGCTTGGGAACCTGGGGCACTGAAGCTTTCTTT. It is translated as CASSLGTWGTEAFF. Filled out from reference TRBV5-6 and TRBJ1-1, the complete variable domain reads DAGVTQSPTHLIKTRGQQVTLRCSPKSGHDTVSWYQQALGQGPQFIFQYYEEEERQRGNFPDRFSGHQFPNYSSELNVNALLLGDSALYLCASSLGTWGTEAFFGQGTRLTVV.

The chain recombines TRBV5-4 with TRBJ2-4; 12 nucleotides align to TRBD2. Per the germline V gene, CDR1 is SGHNT and CDR2 is YYREEE (reference sequence). CDR3 length: 15 amino acids. J was trimmed by 1 base and V by 9 bases; bases with no gene match: 5. CDR3 in amino acids: CAKSTSGRAKNIQYF. CDR3 DNA sequence: TGTGCCAAATCTACTAGCGGGAGGGCCAAAAACATTCAGTACTTC.

This chain links TRBV19 with TRBJ2-7; D gene unclear. The CDR3 runs to 14 residues. The V gene lost 3 bases and the J gene lost 3 bases, with 12 bases spanning the gap. CDR1 LNHDA and CDR2 SQIVND come from the germline V gene (reference sequence). CDR3 residues: CASSISVLDYEQYF. The CDR3 nucleotides are TGTGCCAGTAGTATTAGTGTGTTGGACTACGAGCAGTACTTC.

The chain joins TRBV13 to TRBJ1-1, with 7 bases aligning to TRBD1. With V trimmed by 1 base and J by 4 bases, 3 bases remained unmatched. Germline V CDR1 and CDR2: PRHDT, FYEKMQ (reference sequence). The CDR3 has 14 amino acids. CDR3 sequence (DNA): TGTGCCAGCAGCTTAGAGGGGGCGCTCACTGAAGCTTTCTTT. This encodes CASSLEGALTEAFF.

The chain carries TRBV7-8 and TRBJ2-3, with 12 bases identical to TRBD2. This CDR3 has 17 residues. Germline V gives CDR1 SGHVS, CDR2 FQNEAQ. V was pared by 2 bases and J by 0 bases, with 3 bases of the junction left unmatched. DNA for the CDR3: TGTGCCAGCAGCTTAACAGGGACTAGCGGGAGCACAGATACGCAGTATTTT. Protein product: CASSLTGTSGSTDTQYF.

This clone was picked up one time. This rearrangement joins TRBV19 to TRBJ2-2, with TRBD1 as a possible D gene (6 bases). Germline CDR1 is LNHDA and CDR2 is SQIVND (reference sequence). This CDR3 is built from 15 residues. The V end lost 6 bases, the J end lost 3 bases, and 14 bases lay between the germline ends. CDR3 region: CASRTGQGDTGELFF. CDR3 nucleotides: TGTGCCAGTAGGACAGGCCAAGGAGACACCGGGGAGCTGTTTTTT.

This clone has only a few counts. This chain joins TRBV19 and TRBJ1-1; TRBD1 matches 7 bases. The CDR3 contains 14 residues. With V trimmed by 7 bases and J by 0 bases, 5 bases remained unmatched. The germline V gene encodes CDR1 LNHDA and CDR2 SQIVND (reference sequence). CDR3 region: CASTPGQLNTEAFF. CDR3 in DNA: TGTGCCAGTACCCCGGGACAGCTGAACACTGAAGCTTTCTTT.

The CDR3 protein is CASSLGQGLHEQYF. As DNA, the CDR3 is TGTGCCAGCAGCTTGGGACAGGGTCTACACGAGCAGTACTTC. V is TRBV5-4 and J is TRBJ2-7; 7 bases line up with TRBD1. The ends lost 0 bases at V and 5 bases at J; junction bases unmatched: 5. CDR1 is SGHNT and CDR2 is YYREEE in the germline V gene (reference sequence). The CDR3 has 14 amino acids.